The 26 T cell receptor beta chains below were found in one sample sequenced in a study of blood T cell repertoires in COVID-19. Method: immunoSEQ multiplex PCR; TCRdb's copy keeps in-frame clones and lacks some. This repertoire shows approximately 470,000 clones, roughly 90% found once; its top ten account for under 0.75%. Sequenced input: PBMCs or T cells enriched from blood (not recorded which). The receptors come from a woman under 30 who had recovered from COVID-19.

This sequence joins TRBV5-6 and TRBJ1-6, with TRBD1 identical over 8 bases. V gave up 4 bases and J gave up 7 bases; unmatched junction bases: 10. Germline CDR1 SGHDT, CDR2 YYEEEE. The CDR3 has 16 amino acids. CDR3 DNA sequence: TGTGCCAGCAGCACCGACAGGGGACAAACAAATTCACCCCTCCACTTT. Translated, it gives CASSTDRGQTNSPLHF.

This chain connects TRBV5-1 to TRBJ1-2; 7 bases are shared with TRBD1. J gave up 6 bases and V 3 bases, and 8 bases lay outside the gene matches. The CDR3 extends over 14 amino acids. Germline loops: CDR1 SGHRS, CDR2 YFSETQ. The CDR3 sequence is CASSWAGTADGYTF. CDR3 sequence (DNA): TGCGCCAGCAGCTGGGCAGGGACAGCGGATGGCTACACCTTC.

The rearrangement joins TRBV7-9 to TRBJ1-3, with D uncertain. This CDR3 comprises 14 residues. CDR1 is SEHNR, CDR2 FQNEAQ, per germline (reference sequence). Trimming removed 1 base from V and 2 bases from J, with 6 bases in between. The CDR3 DNA sequence: TGTGCCAGCAGCTTAGACAGTGCTGGAAACACCATATATTTT. Its protein product is CASSLDSAGNTIYF. The variable domain in full, completed from reference TRBV7-9 and TRBJ1-3, reads DTGVSQNPRHKITKRGQNVTFRCDPISEHNRLYWYRQTLGQGPEFLTYFQNEAQLEKSRLLSDRFSAERPKGSFSTLEIQRTEQGDSAMYLCASSLDSAGNTIYFGEGSWLTVV.

The genes are TRBV30 and TRBJ1-6; 7 nucleotides line up with TRBD1. The CDR3 contains 14 residues. CDR1 and CDR2 (germline): GTSNPN, SVGIG (reference sequence). Trimming took 2 bases from V and 5 from J; bases not matched to a gene: 3. The CDR3 sequence: CAWSRGQNNSPLHF. In DNA form, the CDR3 reads TGTGCCTGGAGTAGGGGACAGAATAATTCACCCCTCCACTTT. Based on the CDR3 plus reference TRBV30 and TRBJ1-6, the full variable domain is SQTIHQWPATLVQPVGSPLSLECTVEGTSNPNLYWYRQAAGRGLQLLFYSVGIGQISSEVPQNLSASRPQDRQFILSSKKLLLSDSGFYLCAWSRGQNNSPLHFGNGTRLTVT.

This sequence joins TRBV15 and TRBJ1-3; possibly TRBD1 for D (6 bases). Per the germline V gene, CDR1 is LNHNV and CDR2 is YYDKDF (reference sequence). The V end lost 9 bases, the J end lost 1 base, and 16 bases lay between the germline ends. The CDR3 totals 15 residues. The CDR3 DNA is TGTGCCACAGGTCTAGTGAGGGGGTCTGGAAACACCATATATTTT. Its translation is CATGLVRGSGNTIYF.

There are a few counts of this clone. This chain joins TRBV19 and TRBJ1-5; D gene uncertain. Trimming took 1 base from V and 3 from J, leaving 4 bases between them. The germline gives CDR1 LNHDA, CDR2 SQIVND (reference sequence). The CDR3 consists of 13 residues. CDR3 nucleotide sequence: TGTGCCAGTAGTATAGCCCTCAATCAGCCCCAGCATTTT. It yields the protein CASSIALNQPQHF.

The rearrangement joins TRBV6-6 to TRBJ1-2; possible D gene TRBD1, 6 bases. Germline V gene lookup returns CDR1 MNHNY and CDR2 SVGAGI (reference sequence). This CDR3 has 16 residues. V was clipped by 6 bases and J by 5 bases, with 22 bases between them. The CDR3: CASRSPGVVIGYGYTF. CDR3 sequence (DNA): TGTGCCAGCAGGTCCCCAGGGGTCGTGATCGGATATGGCTACACCTTC.

The rearrangement joins TRBV7-2 to TRBJ1-1, with TRBD1 as a possible D gene (5 bases). The length of the CDR3 is 13 residues. The germline V and J ends were trimmed by 3 bases and 4 bases, with 9 bases remaining between them. The V gene's germline CDR1 is SGHTA and CDR2 FQGNSA. CDR3 DNA: TGTGCCAGCAGCTTCCAGGGATCCACTGAAGCTTTCTTT. This encodes CASSFQGSTEAFF.

The chain carries TRBV27 and TRBJ1-6; D is unresolved. Germline CDR1 and CDR2: MNHEY and SMNVEV (reference sequence). Trimming left V 4 bases short and J 13 bases short, with 11 bases between. The CDR3 is 12 amino acids. CDR3 amino acids: CASSSHGSPLHF. CDR3 DNA sequence: TGTGCCAGCAGTTCCCACGGGAGCCCCCTCCACTTT.

Only a few counts were recorded for this clone. This chain uses TRBV3-1 (or the pseudogene TRBV3-2) with TRBJ2-2, with D unclear. Trimming left V 0 bases short and J 4 bases short, with 6 bases between. The length of the CDR3 is 14 residues. Germline V gene sequence: CDR1 LGHDT, CDR2 YNNKEL (reference sequence). In nucleotides, the CDR3 is TGTGCCAGCAGCCAAGATAGCAGCACCGGGGAGCTGTTTTTT. It translates to CASSQDSSTGELFF.

The chain joins TRBV10-3 to TRBJ2-5; unclear D gene. The CDR3 sequence is 16 residues long. The ends were cut back, 2 bases at V and 1 base at J, with 14 bases in the middle. CDR1 and CDR2 from the germline V gene are ENHRY and SYGVKD. The DNA for the CDR3 is TGTGCCATCAGTGAGGGAGTGACCAACACCCAAGAGACCCAGTACTTC. Residues: CAISEGVTNTQETQYF.

The V call is TRBV30, the J call TRBJ1-1; 9 bases map to TRBD1. The CDR3 runs to 18 residues. Germline CDR1 GTSNPN, CDR2 SVGIG (reference sequence). The V and J ends lost 2 bases and 3 bases, in that order; junction bases with no gene match: 16. This CDR3 is CAWSYPRRDRVVDTEAFF. The CDR3, as DNA: TGTGCCTGGAGTTACCCTAGGCGGGACAGGGTCGTAGACACTGAAGCTTTCTTT. Full variable domain (missing parts from reference TRBV30 and TRBJ1-1): SQTIHQWPATLVQPVGSPLSLECTVEGTSNPNLYWYRQAAGRGLQLLFYSVGIGQISSEVPQNLSASRPQDRQFILSSKKLLLSDSGFYLCAWSYPRRDRVVDTEAFFGQGTRLTVV.

The chain recombines TRBV2 with TRBJ1-5, with a possible D match to TRBD1 (5 bases). In germline, CDR1 is SNHLY, CDR2 FYNNEI. The ends were cut back, 8 bases at V and 1 base at J, with 9 bases in the middle. The CDR3 has 13 residues. Here the CDR3 DNA reads TGTGCCAGCGGGGGGGAGAGCAATCAGCCCCAGCATTTT. It yields the protein CASGGESNQPQHF. Combining the CDR3 with reference TRBV2 and TRBJ1-5 gives the whole variable domain EPEVTQTPSHQVTQMGQEVILRCVPISNHLYFYWYRQILGQKVEFLVSFYNNEISEKSEIFDDQFSVERPDGSNFTLKIRSTKLEDSAMYFCASGGESNQPQHFGDGTRLSIL.

A remark on this clone: A read error may account for a junction end that differs from germline. V and J are TRBV27 and TRBJ1-6; maybe TRBD1 (5 bases). The CDR3 has 15 amino acids. Germline assignment: CDR1 MNHEY and CDR2 SMNVEV (reference sequence). The CDR3 loop reads CANSLSGGIGSPLHF. The CDR3 nucleotides read TGTGCCAACAGTTTATCGGGGGGTATCGGTTCACCCCTCCACTTT.

V gene TRBV18 combines with J gene TRBJ1-6; D not resolved. The CDR3 is 13 amino acids. Looked up from germline, CDR1 is KGHSH and CDR2 is LQKENI. Trimming shortened V by 6 bases and J by 7 bases, and 10 bases separated the two germline ends. The CDR3 DNA follows: TGTGCCAGCTCCGGGGTACTAAATTCACCCCTCCACTTT. Its translation is CASSGVLNSPLHF.

This clone was detected a few times. The gene calls are TRBV25-1 and TRBJ2-1, with 7 bases aligning to TRBD2. This CDR3 has 16 amino acids. The V segment lost 6 bases and the J segment 6 bases; nucleotides outside the gene matches: 14. Germline V gives CDR1 MGHDK, CDR2 SYGVNS. For the CDR3, the DNA is TGTGCCAGCAGCGACAGCGGGGCCGGCCGCCTCAATGAGCAGTTCTTC. Protein sequence: CASSDSGAGRLNEQFF.

The V gene is TRBV15, the J gene TRBJ1-2, with 7 bases identical to TRBD1. The CDR3 extends over 16 amino acids. CDR1 is LNHNV, CDR2 YYDKDF, per germline (reference sequence). The V gene end was trimmed by 5 bases and the J gene end by 7 bases; junction bases not matched to a gene: 16. CDR3 sequence reads: CATSESLGGRMVGYTF. The CDR3 DNA follows: TGTGCCACCAGCGAGTCCCTAGGGGGCAGAATGGTTGGCTACACCTTC.

This clone turned up a few times. The rearrangement uses TRBV2 and TRBJ2-7, with D unresolved. This CDR3 region has 12 residues. The V gene's germline CDR1 is SNHLY and CDR2 FYNNEI. With 5 bases removed from V and 2 bases from J, the gap between germline ends came to 7 bases. The CDR3 DNA reads as TGTGCCAGCAGTCCTAATACCTACGAGCAGTACTTC. This gives the protein CASSPNTYEQYF.

A word on this clone: Distinct nucleotide sequences in the sample also encode this CDR3. The rearrangement links TRBV24-1 to TRBJ2-1, with 9 bases that match TRBD1. The J segment lost 2 bases and the V segment lost 7 bases, leaving 5 bases of the junction unmatched. CDR1 is KGHDR and CDR2 is SFDVKD in the germline V gene. The CDR3 covers 15 residues. This CDR3 is CATSTGTGPYNEQFF. In DNA, the CDR3 is TGTGCCACCAGCACAGGGACAGGGCCCTACAATGAGCAGTTCTTC.

The V and J genes are TRBV10-3 and TRBJ2-2, with unresolved D. The CDR3 loop spans 12 amino acids. With 2 bases removed from V and 9 bases from J, the gap between germline ends came to 7 bases. Germline V gene data show CDR1 as ENHRY and CDR2 as SYGVKD. For the CDR3, the DNA is TGTGCCATCAGTGAGCGTCCCCGGGAGCTGTTTTTT. Protein product: CAISERPRELFF.

This chain joins TRBV19 and TRBJ1-5, with TRBD1 as a possible D gene (5 bases). Trimming shortened V by 0 bases and J by 9 bases, and 12 bases separated the two germline ends. CDR3 length equals 14 residues. The germline gives CDR1 LNHDA, CDR2 SQIVND (reference sequence). The CDR3 sequence is CASSIDRGNWPQHF. Here the CDR3 DNA reads TGTGCCAGTAGTATAGATAGGGGCAATTGGCCCCAGCATTTT.

The V gene is TRBV7-8, the J gene TRBJ2-1; 10 nucleotides match TRBD2. The germline gives CDR1 SGHVS, CDR2 FQNEAQ. V was pared by 5 bases and J by 4 bases, with 5 bases of the junction left unmatched. The CDR3 is 15 residues long. This chain's CDR3 is CASSTTSGPYNEQFF. For the CDR3, the DNA is TGTGCCAGCAGCACGACTAGCGGGCCGTACAATGAGCAGTTCTTC.

The rearrangement joins TRBV9 to TRBJ2-7, with 8 bases matching TRBD1. This CDR3 region has 14 residues. CDR1 and CDR2 from the germline V gene are SGDLS and YYNGEE. Unmatched junction bases numbered 8, after V lost 3 bases and J lost 6 bases. CDR3 nucleotide sequence: TGTGCCAGCAGCGGGGGGACAGGAGAACGCGAGCAGTACTTC. Protein: CASSGGTGEREQYF.

The J gene is TRBJ2-1, the V gene TRBV24-1, with 7 bases that match TRBD1. J was trimmed by 5 bases and V by 6 bases; bases with no gene match: 12. This CDR3 is built from 16 residues. Germline values: CDR1 KGHDR, CDR2 SFDVKD. This chain's CDR3 is CATSNRQGATDNEQFF. The CDR3 DNA is TGTGCCACCAGTAATAGACAGGGTGCGACGGACAATGAGCAGTTCTTC.

The genes are TRBV2 and TRBJ1-3, with TRBD1 matching over 7 bases. Germline V CDR1 and CDR2: SNHLY, FYNNEI. This CDR3 region has 19 residues. V lost 0 bases and J lost 0; bases outside the gene matches: 11. The CDR3 loop reads CASSEAGWGQMDSGNTIYF. The CDR3 nucleotides are TGTGCCAGCAGTGAAGCGGGGTGGGGACAGATGGACTCTGGAAACACCATATATTTT.

This clone appeared a single time. The chain combines TRBV6-5 with TRBJ1-6; no reliable D call. Germline assignment: CDR1 MNHEY and CDR2 SVGAGI. The CDR3 totals 14 residues. Trimming removed 11 bases from V and 7 bases from J, with 18 bases in between. The DNA of the CDR3 is TGTGCCGAGGCGGGTTCCGCGGACAATTCACCCCTCCACTTT. Its translation: CAEAGSADNSPLHF.